This T cell receptor (beta chain) was documented in a study of cytomegalovirus exposure and HLA in healthy donors. The junction had 11 bases not matched to a gene; V was cut back by 5 bases and J by 4 bases. Germline V gives CDR1 SEHNR, CDR2 FQNEAQ (reference sequence). This CDR3 is built from 16 residues. Overall study findings and caveats: Analyzed later, most CMV-associated TCR beta chains appeared HLA-restricted. Earlier findings revealed that most TCR beta V segments proved productive either about 87% or about 30% of the time.

This clone was detected a few times. The target antigen is unknown. Primers included in the PCR were 60 Vbeta and 13 Jbeta primers. Original processing methods: Unique TCR beta chains totaled roughly 80 million in a later count, with roughly 11 million of them shared. Repertoires were generated with immunoSEQ multiplex PCR, while TCRdb's copy carries only in-frame clones and drops some. From that table come the V and J calls and clone size; the DNA was used to work out D and trimming. The sample has approximately 140,000 clones, approximately 80% seen once. The source material was PBMCs. The source is a man aged 40-49 years in good health and CMV-seropositive. V usage is TRBV7-9 and J usage is TRBJ2-1; 7 positions agree with TRBD2. Here the CDR3 DNA reads TGTGCCAGCAGCCCTCCCCCTAGCGGAGAGTACAATGAGCAGTTCTTC. It translates to CASSPPPSGEYNEQFF. Based on the CDR3 plus reference TRBV7-9 and TRBJ2-1, the full variable domain is DTGVSQNPRHKITKRGQNVTFRCDPISEHNRLYWYRQTLGQGPEFLTYFQNEAQLEKSRLLSDRFSAERPKGSFSTLEIQRTEQGDSAMYLCASSPPPSGEYNEQFFGPGTRLTVL.